The 19 T cell receptor beta chains below all came from one sample that was sequenced in a study of sequential checkpoint blockade in melanoma. The treatment was: randomized to nivolumab then ipilimumab (arm A) or the reverse (arm B). Generated by immunoSEQ multiplex PCR, the TCRdb table keeps only in-frame clones and is missing some. The sample lists 2,000 to 2,500 clones, 15% to 20% occurring once. Sequencing was performed on tumor tissue (inferred from file names), taken from a patient given nivolumab and ipilimumab in sequence. The receptors originated from a human donor with melanoma.

This clone was detected a few times. The rearrangement uses TRBV6-8 and TRBJ1-2; possibly TRBD1 for D (6 bases). There are 14 residues in the CDR3. The V end lost 0 bases, the J end lost 7 bases, and 12 bases lay between the germline ends. Germline loops: CDR1 MNHGY, CDR2 SAAAGT. CDR3 in amino acids: CASSYSWGARGYTF. The DNA of the CDR3 is TGTGCCAGCAGTTACTCATGGGGGGCTCGTGGCTACACCTTC.

The V gene is TRBV19, the J gene TRBJ1-1; D is undetermined. V shed 1 base and J shed 4 bases, with 13 bases lying between them. The CDR3 totals 15 residues. CDR1 and CDR2 from the germline V gene are LNHDA and SQIVND (reference sequence). CDR3 residues: CASSIGAGIGTEAFF. CDR3 coding DNA: TGTGCCAGTAGTATAGGGGCGGGAATTGGCACTGAAGCTTTCTTT. The whole variable domain, filled in from reference TRBV19 and TRBJ1-1, reads DGGITQSPKYLFRKEGQNVTLSCEQNLNHDAMYWYRQDPGQGLRLIYYSQIVNDFQKGDIAEGYSVSREKKESFPLTVTSAQKNPTAFYLCASSIGAGIGTEAFFGQGTRLTVV.

The chain is built from TRBV25-1 and TRBJ1-4; maybe TRBD1 (6 bases). With 8 bases removed from V and 5 bases from J, the gap between germline ends came to 18 bases. Germline V CDR1 and CDR2: MGHDK, SYGVNS. The CDR3 consists of 15 residues. CDR3 in amino acids: CASGYSGGQNEKLFF. CDR3 nucleotides: TGTGCCAGCGGGTACAGTGGGGGACAAAATGAAAAACTGTTTTTT.

V and J are TRBV5-1 and TRBJ2-7, with a weak D call TRBD1 (7 bases). Trimming pared 0 bases from V and 1 base from J, leaving 26 bases between. CDR3 length equals 20 residues. Per the germline V gene, CDR1 is SGHRS and CDR2 is YFSETQ. The CDR3 loop reads CASSLAEPRRGDRRSYEQYF. In DNA form, the CDR3 reads TGCGCCAGCAGCTTGGCCGAACCCCGCAGGGGGGACAGAAGATCCTACGAGCAGTACTTC.

In its sample, this clone ranks as medium-sized. The rearrangement links TRBV11-3 to TRBJ2-5; TRBD2 matches 9 bases. The germline CDR1 and CDR2 sequences are SGHNT and YENEEA. CDR3 size: 14 residues. V gave up 6 bases and J gave up 2 bases; unmatched junction bases: 4. This chain's CDR3 is CASRKGLAQETQYF. CDR3 coding DNA: TGTGCCAGCAGGAAAGGACTAGCGCAAGAGACCCAGTACTTC.

The chain uses TRBV10-2 and TRBJ2-6; a weak D match, TRBD1 (5 bases). CDR1 is WSHSY and CDR2 is SAAADI in the germline V gene. V was shortened by 6 bases and J by 2 bases, with 5 bases between the two germline ends. This CDR3 comprises 13 residues. CDR3 amino acids: CASRGAGANVLTF. DNA of the CDR3: TGCGCCAGCAGAGGGGCTGGGGCCAACGTCCTGACTTTC.

Judged by abundance, this clone is medium-sized (0.01 to 0.1%). V is TRBV6-8 and J is TRBJ1-5; no clear D. Germline CDR1 is MNHGY and CDR2 is SAAAGT. The CDR3 contains 14 residues. The V end was cut by 7 bases, the J end by 0 bases, with 10 bases between. The CDR3 region is CASKGLNSNQPQHF. The CDR3 DNA reads TGTGCCAGCAAAGGGCTGAATAGCAATCAGCCCCAGCATTTT.

The table lists this clone with a few counts. The chain joins TRBV6-8 to TRBJ2-3, with 9 bases matching TRBD1. The CDR3 is made up of 15 amino acids. V trimming: 6 bases; J trimming: 8 bases; junction bases outside the gene matches: 12. From germline, CDR1 is MNHGY and CDR2 SAAAGT. CDR3: CASREQGAQSTTQYF. The CDR3 DNA is TGTGCCAGCAGAGAACAGGGGGCGCAGAGTACTACGCAGTATTTT.

This clone was counted many times. The chain uses TRBV11-3 and TRBJ2-1; maybe TRBD2 (6 bases). This CDR3 is 15 amino acids long. V was shortened by 5 bases and J by 0 bases, with 11 bases between the two germline ends. Germline loops: CDR1 SGHNT, CDR2 YENEEA. Here the CDR3 DNA reads TGTGCCAGCAGCCTCGGGACTCCCTCCTACAATGAGCAGTTCTTC. Translation: CASSLGTPSYNEQFF.

The chain carries TRBV25-1 and TRBJ2-1; D may be TRBD2 (7 bases). Looked up from germline, CDR1 is MGHDK and CDR2 is SYGVNS. The ends were cut back, 8 bases at V and 8 bases at J, with 16 bases in the middle. The CDR3 sequence is 13 residues long. The CDR3 DNA is TGTGCCAGCTCCTCCCGGGGGGCGGATGAGCAGTTCTTC. Translation: CASSSRGADEQFF.

The V and J genes are TRBV11-3 and TRBJ2-7, with TRBD2 identical over 10 bases. The junction had 4 bases not matched to a gene; V was cut back by 2 bases and J by 3 bases. From germline, CDR1 is SGHNT and CDR2 YENEEA. There are 15 residues in the CDR3. The CDR3 nucleotides read TGTGCCAGCAGCTTAAGCGGGGGGGACGACTACGAGCAGTACGTC. It codes for CASSLSGGDDYEQYV.

This clone has only a few counts. This chain connects TRBV4-1 to TRBJ1-5; no definite D call. Germline lookup yields CDR1 MGHRA and CDR2 YSYEKL. The CDR3 extends over 17 amino acids. Between the trimmed V and J ends, which lost 1 base and 2 bases, there was a span of 15 bases. The CDR3 here is CASSQGGRKSGNQPQHF. The CDR3 nucleotides read TGCGCCAGCAGCCAAGGGGGTAGAAAGAGTGGCAATCAGCCCCAGCATTTT.

This clone rates as medium-sized. The chain combines TRBV11-3 with TRBJ1-3; the D is unclear. Between the trimmed V and J ends, which lost 8 bases and 4 bases, there was a span of 15 bases. The CDR3 spans 14 residues. Per germline, CDR1 SGHNT and CDR2 YENEEA. This chain's CDR3 is CASGREANGNTIYF. The CDR3 DNA reads TGTGCCAGCGGCCGGGAGGCTAACGGAAACACCATATATTTT.

This clone is medium-sized in the sample. J is TRBJ2-4 and V is TRBV11-3; D unresolved. Germline assignment: CDR1 SGHNT and CDR2 YENEEA. V lost 4 bases and J lost 0, with 13 bases in between. The CDR3 spans 16 residues. CDR3 DNA: TGTGCCAGCAGCTCCTCCTCCACCGTAGCCAAAAACATTCAGTACTTC. This sequence encodes CASSSSSTVAKNIQYF. Drawing the rest from reference TRBV11-3 and TRBJ2-4, the complete variable domain is EAGVVQSPRYKIIEKKQPVAFWCNPISGHNTLYWYLQNLGQGPELLIRYENEEAVDDSQLPKDRFSAERLKGVDSTLKIQPAELGDSAVYLCASSSSSTVAKNIQYFGAGTRLSVL.

This clone was seen at least ten times. The gene calls are TRBV11-3 and TRBJ1-1; 7 bases are a match to TRBD1. This CDR3 comprises 15 residues. V lost 0 bases and J lost 1; bases outside the gene matches: 2. In germline, CDR1 is SGHNT, CDR2 YENEEA. CDR3 sequence: CASSLETGRNTEAFF. DNA for the CDR3: TGTGCCAGCAGCTTAGAGACAGGGAGGAACACTGAAGCTTTCTTT.

This clone has a count of ten or more. The chain couples TRBV11-3 to TRBJ2-7; 11 nucleotides agree with TRBD1. The junction had 10 bases not matched to a gene; V was cut back by 5 bases and J by 4 bases. The germline V gene encodes CDR1 SGHNT and CDR2 YENEEA. This CDR3 contains 16 residues. CDR3 sequence: CASSPRTGGLRYEQYF. As DNA, the CDR3 is TGTGCCAGCAGCCCGCGGACAGGGGGCCTTCGTTACGAGCAGTACTTC.

The V and J genes are TRBV11-3 and TRBJ2-1, with 9 bases lining up with TRBD2. CDR3 length: 19 residues. Germline CDR1 is SGHNT and CDR2 is YENEEA. Trimming removed 5 bases from V and 4 bases from J; junction bases left unmatched: 18. The DNA of the CDR3 is TGTGCCAGCAGCCCAGCCGGGACTAGCAGCGTTTTTTTGTACAATGAGCAGTTCTTC. Translating gives CASSPAGTSSVFLYNEQFF.

This clone counts as medium-sized. The rearrangement uses TRBV6-8 and TRBJ2-2; D ambiguous. Germline-derived CDR1 and CDR2 are MNHGY and SAAAGT. The V and J ends lost 6 bases and 7 bases respectively, with 9 bases between them. There are 12 residues in the CDR3. In DNA, the CDR3 is TGTGCCAGCAGGGGTGGAAACGGGGAGCTGTTTTTT. It yields the protein CASRGGNGELFF.

This clone is medium-sized in the sample. The chain is built from TRBV11-3 and TRBJ1-3; unclear D gene. Deletions cut 4 bases from V and 2 bases from J, with 27 bases between. This CDR3 has 20 residues. Germline CDR1 SGHNT, CDR2 YENEEA. CDR3 in amino acids: CASSSRGGREFSWAGNTIYF. DNA of the CDR3: TGTGCCAGCAGCTCCCGCGGAGGGAGGGAGTTCTCGTGGGCTGGAAACACCATATATTTT.